This T cell receptor (beta chain) was identified in a study of identical twins. With V trimmed by 4 bases and J by 5 bases, 6 bases remained unmatched. The CDR3 loop spans 17 amino acids. Germline-derived CDR1 and CDR2 are LGHDT and YNNKEL (reference sequence). Points from the study as a whole: Invariant populations such as MAIT and iNKT cells could partly muddle zero-insertion analyses. Sharing of beta out-of-frame sequences by twins showed a weaker excess. Twin pairs' shared out-of-frame alpha sequences were enriched in low generation probability.

Unique molecular identifiers were present on the cDNA, which also gained a universal primer site by template switching. TCRdb processed the 5' RACE reads anew with MiXCR; each CDR3 protein has one entry. The sample has a few hundred thousand distinct CDR3 sequences; around 9% are singletons. This clonotype was detected only a few times. The antigen remains undetermined. Specimen: naive T cells sorted from blood. The sequence came from a woman aged 50 to 60 in good health. The V call is TRBV3-1, the J call TRBJ2-2, with 14 bases fitting TRBD2. CDR3 bases: TGTGCCAGCAGCCCGGGACTAGCGGGAGTTGTTACCGGGGAGCTGTTTTTT. As protein: CASSPGLAGVVTGELFF.